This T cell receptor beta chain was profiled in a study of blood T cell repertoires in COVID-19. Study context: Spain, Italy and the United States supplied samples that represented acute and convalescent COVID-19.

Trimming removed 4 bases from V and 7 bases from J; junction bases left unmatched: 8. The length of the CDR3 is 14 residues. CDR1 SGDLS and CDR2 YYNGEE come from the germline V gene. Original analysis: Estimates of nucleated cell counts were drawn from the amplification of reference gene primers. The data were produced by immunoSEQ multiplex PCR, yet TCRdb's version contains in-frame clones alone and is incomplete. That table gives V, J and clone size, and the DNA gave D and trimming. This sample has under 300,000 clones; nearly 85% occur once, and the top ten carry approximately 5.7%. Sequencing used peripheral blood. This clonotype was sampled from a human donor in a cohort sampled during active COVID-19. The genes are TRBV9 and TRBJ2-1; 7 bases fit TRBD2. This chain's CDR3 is CASSREGGVNEQFF. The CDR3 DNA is TGTGCCAGCAGCAGGGAGGGAGGGGTTAATGAGCAGTTCTTC.